This record looks at one TCR beta chain sequence and its context. Its antigen is currently unknown. The sample comes from a study of T cell responses to AZD1222 COVID-19 vaccine. Study observations and caveats: Clonal diversity was possibly underestimated; the donors were predominantly white British and more often female.

Method: immunoSEQ multiplex PCR; TCRdb's copy keeps in-frame clones and lacks some. The table includes about 140,000 clones, 70% to 90% detected once. The CDR3 has 15 amino acids. After removal of 4 bases from V and 10 bases from J, the junction contained 16 bases not matched to a gene. CDR1 and CDR2 (germline): SGHRS, YFSETQ. The clonotype originates from an adult who received the MenACWY meningococcal vaccine as a control. The sequencing here drew on peripheral blood, taken 28 days after the second dose of the MenACWY control vaccine. The rearrangement joins TRBV5-1 to TRBJ1-2; TRBD1 matches at 7 bases. The CDR3 DNA reads TGCGCCAGCAGCCCGTCGACAGGGTCGAACAATGACTACACCTTC. Translating it yields CASSPSTGSNNDYTF. The full variable domain, in which reference TRBV5-1 and TRBJ1-2 provide the parts outside the CDR3, is KAGVTQTPRYLIKTRGQQVTLSCSPISGHRSVSWYQQTPGQGLQFLFEYFSETQRNKGNFPGRFSGRQFSNSRSEMNVSTLELGDSALYLCASSPSTGSNNDYTFGSGTRLTVV.